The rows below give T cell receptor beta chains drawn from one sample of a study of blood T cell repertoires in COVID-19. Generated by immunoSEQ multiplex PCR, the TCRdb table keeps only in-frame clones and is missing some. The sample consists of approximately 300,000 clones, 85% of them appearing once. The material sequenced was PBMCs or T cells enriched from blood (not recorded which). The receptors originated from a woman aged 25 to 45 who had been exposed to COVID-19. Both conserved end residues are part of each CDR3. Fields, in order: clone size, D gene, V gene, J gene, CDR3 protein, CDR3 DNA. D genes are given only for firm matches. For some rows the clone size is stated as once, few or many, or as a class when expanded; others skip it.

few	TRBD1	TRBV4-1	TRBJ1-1	CASSHPRTGKTEAFF	TGCGCCAGCAGCCACCCCAGGACAGGGAAGACTGAAGCTTTCTTT
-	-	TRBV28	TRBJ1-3	CASSLGGNTIYF	TGTGCCAGCAGTTTGGGCGGAAACACCATATATTTT
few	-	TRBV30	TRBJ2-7	CAWSGVRSEQYF	TGTGCCTGGAGTGGAGTCAGGTCCGAGCAGTACTTC
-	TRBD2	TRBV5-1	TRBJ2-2	CASSLPGGGTGELFF	TGCGCCAGCAGCTTGCCCGGGGGAGGGACCGGGGAGCTGTTTTTT
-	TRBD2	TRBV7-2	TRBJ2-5	CASSLVSSGGARGETQYF	TGTGCCAGCAGCTTAGTTTCTAGCGGGGGGGCTAGGGGCGAGACCCAGTACTTC
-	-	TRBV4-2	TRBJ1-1	CASSQGYGNTEAFF	TGTGCCAGCAGCCAAGGATACGGGAACACTGAAGCTTTCTTT
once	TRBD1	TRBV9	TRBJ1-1	CASSATGGLTEAFF	TGTGCCAGCAGCGCGACAGGGGGCTTGACTGAAGCTTTCTTT
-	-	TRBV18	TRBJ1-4	CASSPEPGRTDEKLFF	TGTGCCAGCTCACCTGAGCCGGGACGGACAGATGAAAAACTGTTTTTT
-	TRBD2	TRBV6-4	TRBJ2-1	CASRPSGSFYHEQFF	TGTGCCAGCCGCCCTAGCGGGAGTTTCTACCATGAGCAGTTCTTC
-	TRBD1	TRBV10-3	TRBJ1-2	CAISAPPTGNNPRYGYTF	TGTGCCATCAGTGCCCCGCCGACAGGGAATAACCCCCGATATGGCTACACCTTC
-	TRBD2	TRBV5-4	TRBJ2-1	CASSPGSGSPSYNEQFF	TGTGCCAGCAGCCCGGGAAGCGGGAGCCCCTCCTACAATGAGCAGTTCTTC
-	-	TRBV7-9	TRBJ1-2	CASSRGWGENYGYTF	TGTGCCAGCAGCCGCGGCTGGGGGGAAAACTATGGCTACACCTTC
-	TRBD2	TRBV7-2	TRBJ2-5	CASTVVAGGPETQYF	TGTGCCAGCACCGTGGTAGCGGGGGGGCCTGAGACCCAGTACTTC
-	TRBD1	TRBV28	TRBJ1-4	CASSLSDRAGEKLFF	TGTGCCAGCAGTTTATCCGACAGGGCAGGGGAAAAACTGTTTTTT
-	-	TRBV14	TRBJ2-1	CASSPSWTSNEQFF	TGTGCCAGCAGCCCGTCGTGGACTTCCAATGAGCAGTTCTTC
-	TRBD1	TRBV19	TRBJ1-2	CASRVPGGRSYTF	TGTGCCAGTAGAGTACCAGGGGGACGGAGCTACACCTTC
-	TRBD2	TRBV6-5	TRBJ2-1	CASSDRRTSGVKFF	TGTGCCAGCAGCGATCGAAGGACTAGCGGGGTGAAGTTCTTC
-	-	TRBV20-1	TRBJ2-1	CRTRAGNEQFF	TGCAGAACCCGGGCGGGCAATGAGCAGTTCTTC
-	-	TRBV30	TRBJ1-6	CAWSVRTDNSPLHF	TGTGCCTGGAGTGTAAGGACAGATAATTCACCCCTCCACTTT
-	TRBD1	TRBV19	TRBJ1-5	CASSRPGTGGWQPQHF	TGTGCCAGTAGTCGTCCCGGGACAGGGGGTTGGCAGCCCCAGCATTTT
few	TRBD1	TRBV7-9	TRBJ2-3	CASSQRQGTTDTQYF	TGTGCCAGCAGCCAAAGACAGGGGACCACAGATACGCAGTATTTT
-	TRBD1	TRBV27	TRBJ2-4	CASSPTRGTGGNIQYF	TGTGCCAGCAGTCCCACTCGCGGGACAGGGGGAAACATTCAGTACTTC
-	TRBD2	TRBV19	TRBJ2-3	CASSGGAGGQDTQYF	TGTGCCAGTAGCGGCGGAGCGGGAGGACAAGATACGCAGTATTTT
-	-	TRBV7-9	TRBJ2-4	CASSLQGKNIQYF	TGTGCCAGCAGCTTACAGGGTAAAAACATTCAGTACTTC
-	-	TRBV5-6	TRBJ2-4	CASSYGDSGGIQYF	TGTGCCAGCAGTTACGGGGACAGCGGGGGCATTCAGTACTTC
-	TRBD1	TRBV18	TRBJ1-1	CASSLGQGGNTEAFF	TGTGCCAGCTCACTAGGACAGGGTGGGAACACTGAAGCTTTCTTT
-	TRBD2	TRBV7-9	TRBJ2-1	CASSPPGGRPYNEQFF	TGTGCCAGCAGCCCCCCCGGCGGGAGGCCCTACAATGAGCAGTTCTTC
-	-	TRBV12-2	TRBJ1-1	CASRLVEAQAEAFF	TGTGCAAGTCGCTTAGTAGAGGCCCAAGCTGAAGCTTTCTTT
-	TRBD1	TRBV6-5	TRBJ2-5	CASSRDRGSETQYF	TGTGCCAGCAGCAGAGACAGGGGGTCGGAGACCCAGTACTTC
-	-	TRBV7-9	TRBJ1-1	CASRSGQYTEAFF	TGTGCCAGCAGAAGTGGACAGTACACTGAAGCTTTCTTT
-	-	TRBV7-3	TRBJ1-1	CASSSGRAFF	TGTGCCAGCAGCTCAGGGAGGGCTTTCTTT
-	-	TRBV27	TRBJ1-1	CASSLGESTEAFF	TGTGCCAGCAGTTTAGGGGAGAGCACTGAAGCTTTCTTT
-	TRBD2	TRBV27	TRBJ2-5	CASTTSGAKETQYF	TGTGCCAGCACTACTAGCGGAGCTAAAGAGACCCAGTACTTC
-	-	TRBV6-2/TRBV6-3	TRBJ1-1	CASSVPQGLNTEAFF	TGTGCCAGCAGTGTTCCTCAGGGCCTGAACACTGAAGCTTTCTTT
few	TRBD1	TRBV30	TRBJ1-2	CAWSVHIRTGRFAYGYTF	TGTGCCTGGAGTGTACATATCAGGACAGGGCGATTTGCCTATGGCTACACCTTC
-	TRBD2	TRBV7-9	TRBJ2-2	CASRLAGRDTGELFF	TGTGCCAGCCGACTAGCGGGGAGGGACACCGGGGAGCTGTTTTTT
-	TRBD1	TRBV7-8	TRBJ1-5	CASSLEGQPNQPQHF	TGTGCCAGCAGCTTAGAGGGACAGCCGAATCAGCCCCAGCATTTT
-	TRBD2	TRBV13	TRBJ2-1	CASSLRRSSGVHWNEQFF	TGTGCCAGCAGCTTAAGACGGTCTAGCGGGGTACATTGGAATGAGCAGTTCTTC
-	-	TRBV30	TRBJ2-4	CAWTLGVDKNIQYF	TGTGCCTGGACCCTAGGGGTTGACAAAAACATTCAGTACTTC
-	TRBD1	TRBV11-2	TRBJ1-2	CASSLGQLNYGYTF	TGTGCCAGCAGCTTGGGACAGCTAAACTATGGCTACACCTTC
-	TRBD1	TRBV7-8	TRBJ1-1	CASSPRTGGVTEAFF	TGTGCCAGCAGCCCGCGGACAGGGGGAGTAACTGAAGCTTTCTTT
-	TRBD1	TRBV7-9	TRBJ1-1	CASSSGQGDTEAFF	TGTGCCAGCAGCTCGGGACAGGGCGACACTGAAGCTTTCTTT